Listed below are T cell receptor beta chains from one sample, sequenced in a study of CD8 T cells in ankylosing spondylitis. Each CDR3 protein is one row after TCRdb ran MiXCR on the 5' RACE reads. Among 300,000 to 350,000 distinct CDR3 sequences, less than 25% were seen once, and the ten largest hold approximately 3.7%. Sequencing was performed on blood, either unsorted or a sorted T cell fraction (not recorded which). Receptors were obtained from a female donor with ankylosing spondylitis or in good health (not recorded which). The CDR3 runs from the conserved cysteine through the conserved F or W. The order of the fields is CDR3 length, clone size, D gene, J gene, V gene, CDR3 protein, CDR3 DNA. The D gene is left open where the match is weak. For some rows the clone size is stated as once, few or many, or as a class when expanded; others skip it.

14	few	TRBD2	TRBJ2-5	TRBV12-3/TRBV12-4	CASMASGGRETQYF	TGTGCCAGCATGGCTAGCGGGGGTCGGGAGACCCAGTACTTC
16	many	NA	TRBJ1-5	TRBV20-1	CSALPVDSYSNQPQHF	TGCAGTGCGCTCCCGGTTGACAGTTATAGCAATCAGCCCCAGCATTTT
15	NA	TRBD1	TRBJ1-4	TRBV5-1	CASSRDRVENEKLFF	TGCGCCAGCAGCCGGGACAGGGTAGAGAATGAAAAACTGTTTTTT
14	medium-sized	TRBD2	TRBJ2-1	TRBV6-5	CASRLAGETNEQFF	TGTGCCAGCAGGCTAGCGGGAGAGACCAATGAGCAGTTCTTC
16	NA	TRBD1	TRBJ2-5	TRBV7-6	CASSEEAGGLRETQYF	TGTGCCAGCAGCGAGGAAGCAGGGGGCTTGAGGGAGACCCAGTACTTC
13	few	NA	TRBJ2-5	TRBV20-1	CSARDPLMETQYF	TGCAGTGCTAGAGATCCTTTAATGGAGACCCAGTACTTC
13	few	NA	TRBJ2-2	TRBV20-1	CSARDSFTGELFF	TGCAGTGCTCGGGACTCGTTCACCGGGGAGCTGTTTTTT
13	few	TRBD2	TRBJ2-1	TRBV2	CASRGGARNEQFF	TGTGCCAGCCGCGGGGGAGCTAGGAATGAGCAGTTCTTC
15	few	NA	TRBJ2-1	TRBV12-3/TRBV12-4	CASSFEVAVQTPQFF	TGTGCCAGCAGTTTCGAAGTAGCGGTACAGACCCCGCAGTTCTTC
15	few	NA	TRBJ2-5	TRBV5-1	CASSSGDSIQETQYF	TGCGCCAGCAGCTCTGGGGACTCAATTCAAGAGACCCAGTACTTC
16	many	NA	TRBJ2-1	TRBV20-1	CSASLQGSFLDNEQFF	TGCAGTGCTAGCTTGCAGGGAAGTTTTCTAGACAATGAGCAGTTCTTC
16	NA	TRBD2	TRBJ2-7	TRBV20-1	CSATRPGTSGRKEQYF	TGCAGTGCGACCCGCCCCGGGACTAGCGGGAGGAAAGAGCAGTACTTC
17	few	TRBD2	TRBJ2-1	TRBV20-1	CSARPYAHPGLAREQFF	TGCAGTGCTAGACCATATGCCCATCCGGGACTAGCGCGCGAGCAGTTCTTC